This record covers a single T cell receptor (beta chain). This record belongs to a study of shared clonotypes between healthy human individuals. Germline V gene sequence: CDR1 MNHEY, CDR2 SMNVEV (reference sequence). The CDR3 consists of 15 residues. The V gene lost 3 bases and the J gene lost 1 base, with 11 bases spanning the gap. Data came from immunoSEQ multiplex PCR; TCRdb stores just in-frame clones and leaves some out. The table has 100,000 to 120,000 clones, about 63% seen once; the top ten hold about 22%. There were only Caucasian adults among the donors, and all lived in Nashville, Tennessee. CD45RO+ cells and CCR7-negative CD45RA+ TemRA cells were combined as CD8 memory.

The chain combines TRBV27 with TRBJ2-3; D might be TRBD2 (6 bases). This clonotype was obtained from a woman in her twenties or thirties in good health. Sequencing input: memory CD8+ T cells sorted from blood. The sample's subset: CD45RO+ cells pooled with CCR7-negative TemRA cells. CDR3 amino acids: CASSFWGGGTDTQYF. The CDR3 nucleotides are TGTGCCAGCAGTTTTTGGGGCGGGGGCACAGATACGCAGTATTTT.